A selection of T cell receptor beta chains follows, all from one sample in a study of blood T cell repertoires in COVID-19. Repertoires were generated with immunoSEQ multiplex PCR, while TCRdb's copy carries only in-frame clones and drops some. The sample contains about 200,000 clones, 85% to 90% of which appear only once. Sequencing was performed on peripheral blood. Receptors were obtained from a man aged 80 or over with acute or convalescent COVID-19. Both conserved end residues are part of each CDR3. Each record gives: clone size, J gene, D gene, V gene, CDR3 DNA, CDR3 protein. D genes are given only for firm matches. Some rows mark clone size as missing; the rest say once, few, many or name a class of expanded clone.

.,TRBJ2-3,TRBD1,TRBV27,TGTGCCAGCAGTCCGGACAGGGGGCTAGGTACGCAGTATTTT,CASSPDRGLGTQYF
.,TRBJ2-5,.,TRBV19,TGTGCCAGTAGTATAGCAGGCAGAGAAGAGACCCAGTACTTC,CASSIAGREETQYF
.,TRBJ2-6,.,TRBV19,TGTGCCAGTACAAACTCTGGGGCCAACGTCCTGACTTTC,CASTNSGANVLTF
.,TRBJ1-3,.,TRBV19,TGTGCCAGTAGTATAATGTTGGGGCCGGACTCTGGAAACACCATATATTTT,CASSIMLGPDSGNTIYF
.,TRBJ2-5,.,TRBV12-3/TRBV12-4,TGTGCCAGCAGTTTGTATCAAGAGACCCAGTACTTC,CASSLYQETQYF
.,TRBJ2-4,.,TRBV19,TGTGCCAGTAGTAATAGCTGGATGGCCAAAAACATTCAGTACTTC,CASSNSWMAKNIQYF
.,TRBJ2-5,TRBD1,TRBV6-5,TGTGCCAGCACACGGGGACAGCTCCAAGAGACCCAGTACTTC,CASTRGQLQETQYF
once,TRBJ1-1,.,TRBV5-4,TGTGCCAGCAGCTCCGCCAGTGAAGCTTTCTTT,CASSSASEAFF
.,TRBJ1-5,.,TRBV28,TGTGCCAGCAGGCACCCAGGGCAGCCCCAGCATTTT,CASRHPGQPQHF
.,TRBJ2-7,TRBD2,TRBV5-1,TGCGCCACCTCAGGGTGGGGAGGGCCTTCTGACGAGCAGTACTTC,CATSGWGGPSDEQYF
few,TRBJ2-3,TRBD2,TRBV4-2,TGTGCCAGCAGCCGGGGAGGGCCGGGAGATACGCAGTATTTT,CASSRGGPGDTQYF
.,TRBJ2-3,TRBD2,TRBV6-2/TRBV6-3,TGTGCCAGCAGTCCCCGACTAGCGGGAGATACGCAGTATTTT,CASSPRLAGDTQYF
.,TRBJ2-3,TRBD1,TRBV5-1,TGCGCCAGCAGCCTGCTAGGACAGGGCACAGATACGCAGTATTTT,CASSLLGQGTDTQYF
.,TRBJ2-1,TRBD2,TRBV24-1,TGTGCCACCAGTGACCCGGGACTAGCGGGAGGGCCGGATGAGCAGTTCTTC,CATSDPGLAGGPDEQFF
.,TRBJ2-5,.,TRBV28,TGTGCCAGCAGTTTAAAGTTCGGGGGGCCCCAAGAGACCCAGTACTTC,CASSLKFGGPQETQYF
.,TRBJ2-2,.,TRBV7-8,TGTGCCAGCAGCAAACAGGGAACTAACACCGGGGAGCTGTTTTTT,CASSKQGTNTGELFF
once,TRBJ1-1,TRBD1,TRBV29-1,TGCAGCGTCAGCCTCGGACAGGGAACCACTGAAGCTTTCTTT,CSVSLGQGTTEAFF
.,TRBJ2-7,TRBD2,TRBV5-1,TGCGCCAGCAGCCCGGGCACTAGCGGGAGCTCCTACGAGCAGTACTTC,CASSPGTSGSSYEQYF
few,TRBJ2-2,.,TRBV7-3,TGTGCCAGCAGCCCCGATAGGAACACCGGGGAGCTGTTTTTT,CASSPDRNTGELFF
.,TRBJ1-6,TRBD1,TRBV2,TGTGCCAGCAGTACAGGGGTTGGTTCACCCCTCCACTTT,CASSTGVGSPLHF
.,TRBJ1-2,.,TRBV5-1,TGCGCCAGGACGCGGATGGCAGCGACTATGTTGGAGAGTGGCTACACCTTC,CARTRMAATMLESGYTF
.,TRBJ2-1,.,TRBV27,TGTGCCAGCAGTCGACACCCCCGGGGCTCCTACAATGAGCAGTTCTTC,CASSRHPRGSYNEQFF
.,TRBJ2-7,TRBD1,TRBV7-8,TGTGCCAGCAGCCGGGGACAGGGGGCTTCGTACGAGCAGTACTTC,CASSRGQGASYEQYF
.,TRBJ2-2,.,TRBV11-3,TGTGCCAGCAGCCCCCCGCCAGGGAAGGTTAACACCGGGGAGCTGTTTTTT,CASSPPPGKVNTGELFF
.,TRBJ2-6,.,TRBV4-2,TGTGCCAGCAGCCAAGTCGCGGGGTGGGGAACTGGGGCCAACGTCCTGACTTTC,CASSQVAGWGTGANVLTF
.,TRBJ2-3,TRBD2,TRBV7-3,TGTGCCAGCAGCATACCGCTGGGACTAGCGGGAGTCACAGATACGCAGTATTTT,CASSIPLGLAGVTDTQYF
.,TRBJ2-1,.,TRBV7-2,TGTGCCAGCAGCCCCAACTGGATCGGGGAGCAGTTCTTC,CASSPNWIGEQFF